Described below is a single T cell receptor beta chain sequence and its context. The antigen remains unidentified. The entry originates in a study of molecular identifiers for immune sequencing clone quantification. Preparation methods for the bulk TCR libraries were those previously described, with listed TCR primers. TCRdb reanalysed the PCR reads using MiXCR and keeps one entry per CDR3 protein. The table includes roughly 300,000 distinct CDR3 sequences, roughly 24% detected once. The germline gives CDR1 MGHRA, CDR2 YSYEKL. Losses at the gene ends were 3 bases for V and 9 bases for J; bases not matched to a gene: 15. The CDR3 sequence is 18 residues long. Libraries for naive CD8 T cells, which were made from 20,000 to 1,000,000 sorted cells, drew on 10%, 30% or 50% of the RNA. Based on a CD8+CD4-CCR7+CD45RA+ profile, naive CD8 T cells were sorted. General observations from the study: Sizes of highly expanded clones could be underestimated through identical TCRs sharing a barcode.

The clonotype was recovered from a human donor in good health. Some libraries in this study had Jurkat cell RNA spiked in. Source material: naive CD8+ T cells from blood, with Jurkat cell RNA spiked in. Subset here: FACS-sorted CD8+CD4-CCR7+CD45RA+ naive T cells. The chain is built from TRBV4-1 and TRBJ2-1; TRBD1 aligns across 12 bases. The CDR3 DNA reads as TGCGCCAGCAGCCACTCCGGCACCGGGACAGGGGGCTTTTCTGAGCAGTTCTTC. As protein: CASSHSGTGTGGFSEQFF.